The T cell receptor (beta chain) under discussion was sequenced for a study of OX40 agonist ivuxolimab in advanced cancers. The study's findings and limits: In the 0.1 to 3.0 mg/kg range, CD4+ and CD8+ blood T cells had expanded clonally by week 6.

The V and J ends lost 6 bases and 4 bases respectively, with 15 bases between them. The CDR3 sequence is 14 residues long. The germline V gene encodes CDR1 MDHEN and CDR2 SYDVKM. Data came from immunoSEQ multiplex PCR; TCRdb stores just in-frame clones and leaves some out. The sample contains under 80,000 clones, more than 70% of which appear only once. Comments on this clone: Its antigen is as yet unknown.

The J gene is TRBJ1-2, the V gene TRBV28, with D possibly being TRBD1 (5 bases). Sample: CD4+ or CD8+ T cells sorted from blood, taken in a trial of the OX40 agonist ivuxolimab. This TCR came from an adult with an advanced solid tumor such as melanoma, head and neck, liver or kidney cancer. The DNA for the CDR3 is TGTGCCAGCAGGCCTGTTGGCAGGGCCTATGGCTACACCTTC. Amino acids: CASRPVGRAYGYTF.